A selection of T cell receptor beta chains follows, all from one sample in a study of cytomegalovirus exposure and HLA in healthy donors. Measured with immunoSEQ multiplex PCR; TCRdb has only the in-frame clones, and not every one. The sample shows over 200,000 clones, 85% to 90% of them seen only once. The sample taken for sequencing was PBMCs. These TCRs come from a woman under 30 in good health and CMV-seronegative. Each CDR3 is given with its conserved first and last residue. The order of the fields is J gene, D gene, clone size, V gene, CDR3 DNA, CDR3 protein. D genes are given only for firm matches. Size tells how often a clone was seen (once, few, many) or the class of an expanded clone, and some rows leave it out.

>TRBJ1-5|TRBD1|.|TRBV27
TGTGCCAGCCGGGGGCAGGGGGTTTTTCAGCCCCAGCATTTT
CASRGQGVFQPQHF
>TRBJ2-7|TRBD2|.|TRBV5-1
TGCGCCAGCAGCTTGGCCGTTAGCGGGAGGGCCGGGGAGCAGTACTTC
CASSLAVSGRAGEQYF
>TRBJ2-5|.|.|TRBV18
TGTGCCAGCTCACCACCGTTTCGGCAAGAGACCCAGTACTTC
CASSPPFRQETQYF
>TRBJ1-5|TRBD1|.|TRBV28
TGTGCCAGCAAGTTCGGCAGGGGGCCCAATCAGCCCCAGCATTTT
CASKFGRGPNQPQHF
>TRBJ2-7|.|.|TRBV6-1
TGTGCCAGCAGTGAACGTTACGAGCAGTACTTC
CASSERYEQYF
>TRBJ2-2|.|.|TRBV18
TGTGCCAGCTCACCGCTTCAGGCAGGGAACACCGGGGAGCTGTTTTTT
CASSPLQAGNTGELFF
>TRBJ2-7|TRBD1|.|TRBV7-9
TGTGCCAGCAGCCCCCCGGGACAGTCCTACGAGCAGTACTTC
CASSPPGQSYEQYF
>TRBJ2-3|.|.|TRBV9
TGTGCCAGCAGCGTAGCTAGTTCAGATACGCAGTATTTT
CASSVASSDTQYF
>TRBJ1-2|.|.|TRBV6-6
TGTGCCAGCAGTTATACTCCGATGGGGGGAAGGGGCTACACCTTC
CASSYTPMGGRGYTF
>TRBJ2-3|.|.|TRBV5-6
TGTGCCAGCAGCCCCGGATTTTCTAGCCCAAGCACAGATACGCAGTATTTT
CASSPGFSSPSTDTQYF
>TRBJ2-3|.|.|TRBV18
TGTGCCAGCTCACCGGGAGGCCCCCAGTATTTT
CASSPGGPQYF
>TRBJ2-7|TRBD1|few|TRBV28
TGTGCCAGCCGCCCGGACAGGGCCCTATGGCAGTACTTC
CASRPDRALWQYF
>TRBJ1-5|TRBD1|.|TRBV19
TGTGCCAGCCTGGACAGGGGCGTGGAGCCCCAGCATTTT
CASLDRGVEPQHF
>TRBJ2-1|TRBD2|.|TRBV19
TGTGCCAGTAGTCCCTTCGGACTAGCGGGGGATGAGCAGTTCTTC
CASSPFGLAGDEQFF
>TRBJ2-1|TRBD2|.|TRBV4-2
TGTGCCAGCAGCCAAGATACTAGCGGTGCCCCTTACAATGAGCAGTTCTTC
CASSQDTSGAPYNEQFF
>TRBJ2-3|.|.|TRBV10-3
TGTGCCATCGGGTCTAGCGCTAGCACAGATACGCAGTATTTT
CAIGSSASTDTQYF
>TRBJ2-3|TRBD2|few|TRBV6-1
TGTGCCAGCAGTGAAACTAGCGGGAGGGGTTCAGATACGCAGTATTTT
CASSETSGRGSDTQYF
>TRBJ1-2|TRBD1|.|TRBV28
TGTGCCAGCAGTGGACAGGGAGCTACTAACTATGGCTACACCTTC
CASSGQGATNYGYTF
>TRBJ1-5|.|.|TRBV28
TGTGCCAGCAGTTTAGCCAGGGTTAATAGCAATCAGCCCCAGCATTTT
CASSLARVNSNQPQHF
>TRBJ1-2|.|.|TRBV7-9
TGTGCCAGCAGCCGACAGGCGCCCCTCGTTAACTATGGCTACACCTTC
CASSRQAPLVNYGYTF
>TRBJ2-3|.|.|TRBV6-1
TGTGCCAGCAGTGAAGATCGGGAGAGCACAGATACGCAGTATTTT
CASSEDRESTDTQYF
>TRBJ2-3|TRBD2|.|TRBV12-5
TGTGCTAGTGCCATAGCGGGAGGTCGCACAGATACGCAGTATTTT
CASAIAGGRTDTQYF
>TRBJ1-2|.|.|TRBV5-1
TGCGCCAGCAGCTTTCCGGGACAAAACTATGGCTACACCTTC
CASSFPGQNYGYTF
>TRBJ1-2|TRBD1|.|TRBV6-1
TGTGCCGCCTATCCCGGGACAGGGACATTGTATGGCTACACCTTC
CAAYPGTGTLYGYTF
>TRBJ1-1|.|.|TRBV14
TGTGCCAGCAGCCAACCAGGGTGGTACACTGAAGCTTTCTTT
CASSQPGWYTEAFF
>TRBJ2-7|.|.|TRBV6-5
TGTGCCAGCAGTTACTCGAGTAGCTACGAGCAGTACTTC
CASSYSSSYEQYF
>TRBJ1-3|TRBD1|.|TRBV30
TGTGCCTGGAGTCTCCAGGGGGCATTTGGAAACACCATATATTTT
CAWSLQGAFGNTIYF
>TRBJ2-5|.|few|TRBV18
TGTGCCAGCTCACCTCGAGGAGGGAGAATTAGAGAGACCCAGTACTTC
CASSPRGGRIRETQYF
>TRBJ1-2|.|.|TRBV28
TGTGCCAGCAGTGCCTCCGGGACATACTGGGGTTACACCTTC
CASSASGTYWGYTF
>TRBJ2-7|TRBD1|.|TRBV28
TGTGCCAGCAGTGACAGGGGTAGGGATAACGAGCAGTACTTC
CASSDRGRDNEQYF
>TRBJ2-5|.|.|TRBV10-3
TGTGCCATCAGTGAGTCACCTAGGGAGACCCAGTACTTC
CAISESPRETQYF
>TRBJ1-2|TRBD1|.|TRBV5-1
TGCGCCAGCAGCCCCGGGACAGCTTCTAACTATGGCTACACCTTC
CASSPGTASNYGYTF
>TRBJ2-6|.|.|TRBV28
TGTGCCAGCAGTCTTAGTAGTCGGGCCAACGTCCTGACTTTC
CASSLSSRANVLTF
>TRBJ1-3|.|.|TRBV11-2
TGTGCCAGCAGCTTAGAGAGGGAGTCGTACACCATATATTTT
CASSLERESYTIYF
>TRBJ2-2|.|.|TRBV27
TGTGCCAGCAGTTTATGGGGCAGCACCGGGGAGCTGTTTTTT
CASSLWGSTGELFF
>TRBJ2-4|TRBD1|.|TRBV7-6
TGTGCCAGCAGCTTAGGTAAAGCTACAGGGGGGAAAAACATTCAGTACTTC
CASSLGKATGGKNIQYF
>TRBJ1-2|TRBD1|.|TRBV6-1
TGTGCCAGCAGTGCCCGGACAGGACCCTCGATCTATGGCTACACCTTC
CASSARTGPSIYGYTF
>TRBJ2-6|.|.|TRBV4-2
TGTGCCAGCTCAAACCTCGACTCGGGGGCCAACGTCCTGACTTTC
CASSNLDSGANVLTF
>TRBJ2-1|.|.|TRBV19
TGTGCCAGTAGTATAGGGGTAGCGATCAATGAGCAGTTCTTC
CASSIGVAINEQFF